The 30 T cell receptor beta chains given below trace back to one sample, sequenced in a study of patients and donors after allogeneic stem cell transplantation. TCRdb analysed the RT-PCR reads with MiXCR anew, one entry per CDR3 protein. In the table there are 15,000 to 20,000 distinct CDR3 sequences, 25% to 30% of which are singletons. Sequencing was performed on blood, either unsorted or a sorted T cell fraction (not recorded which). These TCRs come from a human donor who was either an allogeneic HSCT recipient or a stem cell or donor lymphocyte infusion donor (not recorded which). It is not recorded whose cells these are; they may come from a transplant donor.

The rearrangement joins TRBV12-3 or TRBV12-4 to TRBJ2-7, with TRBD1 identical over 9 bases. V lost 5 bases, J lost 2 bases, and 4 bases stayed unmatched. The CDR3 is made up of 14 amino acids. CDR3 coding DNA: TGTGCCAGCAGTCCCCGGACAGGGGCCTACGAGCAGTACTTC. It is translated as CASSPRTGAYEQYF.

V usage is TRBV25-1 and J usage is TRBJ1-4; TRBD1 matches at 9 bases. Per the germline V gene, CDR1 is MGHDK and CDR2 is SYGVNS. V lost 1 base to trimming and J lost 7 bases; unmatched junction nucleotides: 7. The CDR3 extends over 16 amino acids. CDR3 sequence (DNA): TGTGCCAGCAGTGAATTCGAGGGACAGGGTGGTGAAAAACTGTTTTTT. The encoded protein is CASSEFEGQGGEKLFF.

Only a few counts were recorded for this clonotype. This chain connects TRBV7-6 to TRBJ2-2, with D uncertain. Germline V gene lookup returns CDR1 SGHVS and CDR2 FNYEAQ. V gave up 5 bases and J gave up 5 bases, with 9 bases separating them. This CDR3 contains 13 residues. CDR3 bases: TGTGCCAGCAGCCCTCGATCGACCGGGGAGCTGTTTTTT. Residues: CASSPRSTGELFF.

There are a few counts of this clonotype. The rearrangement links TRBV10-1 to TRBJ1-1; perhaps TRBD1 as D (5 bases). Between the trimmed V and J ends, which lost 7 bases and 1 base, there was a span of 10 bases. CDR3 size: 13 residues. In germline, CDR1 is WNHNN, CDR2 SYGVQD (reference sequence). The CDR3 bases are TGCGCCAGCACGCCAGGGCCGAACACTGAAGCTTTCTTT. This translates into CASTPGPNTEAFF.

This clonotype showed up just a few times. The CDR3 DNA reads as TGCGCCAGCAGTGATGGGCGGTTTTACACCTTC. It yields the protein CASSDGRFYTF. The V and J genes are TRBV10-1 and TRBJ1-2, with D hard to call. The CDR3 has 11 amino acids. Germline CDR1 and CDR2: WNHNN and SYGVQD (reference sequence). V lost 3 bases and J lost 11, with 10 bases in between.

In its sample, this clonotype was seen many times. The chain uses TRBV10-3 and TRBJ1-1; TRBD1 is a possible D gene (6 bases). Germline assignment: CDR1 ENHRY and CDR2 SYGVKD. V lost 8 bases to trimming and J lost 7 bases, with 11 bases between them. CDR3 length: 11 residues. The CDR3 nucleotides are TGTGCCATCGGCCAGGGGAATGAAGCTTTCTTT. This codes for CAIGQGNEAFF.

This clonotype has more than one count but fewer than ten. This rearrangement joins TRBV20-1 to TRBJ1-2; D possibly corresponds to TRBD1 (5 bases). V lost 1 base to trimming and J lost 4 bases, with 19 bases between them. Germline CDR1 reads DFQATT; CDR2 reads SNEGSKA (reference sequence). The CDR3 runs to 16 residues. DNA for the CDR3: TGCAGTGCTAGAGCTCATCAGGGCCCCACAATCTATGGCTACACCTTC. Protein sequence: CSARAHQGPTIYGYTF.

This clonotype was detected a few times. V gene TRBV11-2 combines with J gene TRBJ2-5, with 9 positions matching TRBD2. V trimming: 5 bases; J trimming: 5 bases; junction bases outside the gene matches: 12. The germline V gene has CDR1 SGHAT and CDR2 FQNNGV. The CDR3 has 16 amino acids. CDR3 in amino acids: CASSNMGGGASETQYF. In DNA form, the CDR3 reads TGTGCCAGCAGCAATATGGGCGGGGGGGCCAGTGAGACCCAGTACTTC.

The rearrangement joins TRBV12-3 or TRBV12-4 to TRBJ2-5; D call uncertain. V lost 6 bases to trimming and J lost 4 bases, with 12 bases between them. The CDR3 sequence is 13 residues long. CDR3 sequence (DNA): TGTGCCAGCAGCTTATCCCCAGTAGAGACCCAGTACTTC. Translation: CASSLSPVETQYF.

This clonotype was found a few times. This sequence joins TRBV5-1 and TRBJ1-1; D remains ambiguous. Germline CDR1 and CDR2: SGHRS and YFSETQ. CDR3 size: 12 residues. Trimming left V 0 bases short and J 5 bases short, with 5 bases between. The CDR3: CASSLGPTEAFF. CDR3 in DNA: TGCGCCAGCAGCTTGGGACCGACTGAAGCTTTCTTT. Using reference TRBV5-1 and TRBJ1-1 for the parts outside the CDR3, the full variable domain is KAGVTQTPRYLIKTRGQQVTLSCSPISGHRSVSWYQQTPGQGLQFLFEYFSETQRNKGNFPGRFSGRQFSNSRSEMNVSTLELGDSALYLCASSLGPTEAFFGQGTRLTVV.

Ten or more counts support this clonotype. The chain recombines TRBV19 with TRBJ1-5; D is unresolved. V was trimmed by 3 bases and J by 8 bases, leaving 11 bases between them. The CDR3 is made up of 13 amino acids. Per germline, CDR1 LNHDA and CDR2 SQIVND (reference sequence). CDR3 DNA: TGTGCCAGTAGTATCTCACGACCAGAGCCCCAGCATTTT. It encodes CASSISRPEPQHF.

The V call is TRBV27, the J call TRBJ1-1; 8 nucleotides line up with TRBD1. The trim removed 6 bases at V and 4 bases at J, leaving 4 bases unmatched. The V gene's germline CDR1 is MNHEY and CDR2 SMNVEV (reference sequence). The CDR3 has 13 residues. The DNA for the CDR3 is TGTGCCAGCAGCTCGGACAGGGCCACTGAAGCTTTCTTT. This encodes CASSSDRATEAFF.

This clonotype was seen more than once but under ten times. The rearrangement joins TRBV18 to TRBJ1-4; 9 bases agree with TRBD1. CDR1 is KGHSH, CDR2 LQKENI, per germline. V shed 0 bases and J 3 bases; nucleotides not matched to a gene: 5. The CDR3 sequence is 17 residues long. CDR3 DNA sequence: TGTGCCAGCTCACCACCAGACAGGGGGATGGCTAATGAAAAACTGTTTTTT. It is translated as CASSPPDRGMANEKLFF.

In its sample, this clonotype was seen many times. The rearrangement uses TRBV28 and TRBJ1-2, with TRBD1 as a possible D gene (5 bases). Germline values: CDR1 MDHEN, CDR2 SYDVKM. V lost 3 bases and J lost 1, with 9 bases in between. This CDR3 contains 14 residues. CDR3 coding DNA: TGTGCCAGCAGTTTCAGGGCTTTTAACTATGGCTACACCTTC. Amino acid sequence: CASSFRAFNYGYTF.

This clonotype was counted many times. The chain joins TRBV12-3 or TRBV12-4 to TRBJ1-2, with D uncertain. This CDR3 contains 13 residues. With 7 bases removed from V and 1 base from J, the gap between germline ends came to 10 bases. DNA of the CDR3: TGTGCCAGCACCGATTGGAGTAACTATGGCTACACCTTC. This encodes CASTDWSNYGYTF.

This clonotype was counted a few times. This rearrangement joins TRBV2 to TRBJ1-2; D is unclear. This CDR3 spans 18 amino acids. The V end lost 2 bases, the J end lost 1 base, and 20 bases lay between the germline ends. Germline-derived CDR1 and CDR2 are SNHLY and FYNNEI. In nucleotides, the CDR3 is TGTGCCAGCAGTGAACCCCTTCGTCGGGAGTCGTTTAACTATGGCTACACCTTC. It encodes CASSEPLRRESFNYGYTF.

This clonotype was observed a handful of times. The chain uses TRBV6-5 and TRBJ1-5; the D is unclear. The CDR3 spans 14 residues. V lost 0 bases and J lost 9, with 12 bases in between. In germline, CDR1 is MNHEY, CDR2 SVGAGI. The CDR3 region is CASSYSWPYPPQHF. CDR3 coding DNA: TGTGCCAGCAGTTACTCTTGGCCATACCCGCCCCAGCATTTT.

The CDR3 nucleotides read TGCGCCAGCAGCCCACAATTCGGCGGCCAGGTGAACACTGAAGCTTTCTTT. It specifies CASSPQFGGQVNTEAFF. The V call is TRBV4-1, the J call TRBJ1-1; D uncertain. Germline assignment: CDR1 MGHRA and CDR2 YSYEKL. This CDR3 region has 17 residues. Trimming pared 4 bases from V and 0 bases from J, leaving 18 bases between.

At least ten counts were recorded for this clonotype. V and J are TRBV20-1 and TRBJ1-1, with D hard to call. This CDR3 region has 10 residues. Germline CDR1 is DFQATT and CDR2 is SNEGSKA (reference sequence). Trimming stripped 3 bases from V and 8 bases from J, with 7 bases between. This chain's CDR3 is CSARRGEAFF. The CDR3 bases are TGCAGTGCTAGGCGGGGAGAAGCTTTCTTT.

V is TRBV20-1 and J is TRBJ2-7; unclear D gene. Germline-derived CDR1 and CDR2 are DFQATT and SNEGSKA (reference sequence). Trimming cost V 5 bases and J 2 bases, with 16 bases left between them. This CDR3 contains 14 residues. In nucleotides, the CDR3 is TGCAGTGCTCAGTCCCATCACGGGCCCTACGAGCAGTACTTC. Protein: CSAQSHHGPYEQYF.

A few counts support this clonotype. J is TRBJ2-1 and V is TRBV18; no reliable D call. The CDR3 has 16 amino acids. The V end was cut by 1 base, the J end by 5 bases, with 15 bases between. Germline CDR1 is KGHSH and CDR2 is LQKENI. CDR3 DNA sequence: TGTGCCAGCTCACCACACATGGAATGGACCGACAATGAGCAGTTCTTC. It codes for CASSPHMEWTDNEQFF. Full variable domain (rest looked up from reference TRBV18 and TRBJ2-1): NAGVMQNPRHLVRRRGQEARLRCSPMKGHSHVYWYRQLPEEGLKFMVYLQKENIIDESGMPKERFSAEFPKEGPSILRIQQVVRGDSAAYFCASSPHMEWTDNEQFFGPGTRLTVL.

This clonotype was seen only a few times. The chain combines TRBV12-3 or TRBV12-4 with TRBJ1-5, with 7 bases aligning to TRBD1. This CDR3 spans 13 amino acids. V gave up 5 bases and J gave up 6 bases; unmatched junction bases: 4. The CDR3 DNA is TGTGCCAGCAGTAGACAGGGTAGTCAGCCCCAGCATTTT. This gives the protein CASSRQGSQPQHF.

The chain recombines TRBV6-2 or TRBV6-3 with TRBJ1-2, with a tentative D call TRBD1 (6 bases). Germline CDR1 is MNHEY and CDR2 is SVGEGT. There are 12 residues in the CDR3. The germline V and J ends were trimmed by 7 bases and 4 bases, with 10 bases remaining between them. CDR3 coding DNA: TGTGCCAGCAAAGGAGGGGGCTATGGCTACACCTTC. It translates to CASKGGGYGYTF.

CDR3 sequence: CASSAPTPSPHYGYTF. CDR3 DNA sequence: TGTGCCAGCAGTGCTCCGACTCCCTCCCCTCACTATGGCTACACCTTC. This chain links TRBV2 with TRBJ1-2; D uncertain. CDR1 and CDR2 (germline): SNHLY, FYNNEI. With 4 bases removed from V and 3 bases from J, the gap between germline ends came to 18 bases. This CDR3 has 16 residues.

The chain is built from TRBV3-1 and TRBJ2-7; possibly TRBD1 for D (5 bases). There are 13 residues in the CDR3. V lost 6 bases to trimming and J lost 4 bases, with 13 bases between them. CDR1 and CDR2 from the germline V gene are LGHDT and YNNKEL (reference sequence). This CDR3 reads CASSLGAVYEQYF. The CDR3 DNA follows: TGTGCCAGCAGTCTTGGGGCGGTATACGAGCAGTACTTC.

The gene calls are TRBV7-9 and TRBJ1-6; D perhaps matches TRBD1 (5 bases). The CDR3 is made up of 15 amino acids. V was trimmed by 1 base and J by 8 bases, leaving 12 bases between them. CDR1 and CDR2 from the germline V gene are SEHNR and FQNEAQ (reference sequence). The DNA of the CDR3 is TGTGCCAGCAGCTTAGTGGAGGGGTGGGATTCACCCCTCCACTTT. As protein: CASSLVEGWDSPLHF.

The chain couples TRBV4-1 to TRBJ1-1; D is uncertain. CDR3 length: 15 residues. Germline CDR1 and CDR2: MGHRA and YSYEKL. V was pared by 1 base and J by 1 base, with 10 bases between. CDR3 nucleotides: TGCGCCAGCAGCCAAGTTATCCCAGGGAACACTGAAGCTTTCTTT. Its translation: CASSQVIPGNTEAFF.

This clonotype has just a few counts. This chain joins TRBV7-2 and TRBJ1-2; 7 bases match TRBD1. This CDR3 is 14 amino acids long. J gave up 2 bases and V 5 bases, and 5 bases lay outside the gene matches. Germline CDR1 and CDR2: SGHTA and FQGNSA. CDR3 DNA sequence: TGTGCCAGCAGCAAAGAACAGGGGAACTATGGCTACACCTTC. Its protein product is CASSKEQGNYGYTF.

Only a few counts were recorded for this clonotype. V usage is TRBV18 and J usage is TRBJ1-1; D unclear. V shed 2 bases and J shed 4 bases, with 8 bases lying between them. From germline, CDR1 is KGHSH and CDR2 LQKENI. This CDR3 has 13 amino acids. The chain's CDR3 is CASSPGFATEAFF. The DNA for the CDR3 is TGTGCCAGCTCACCAGGGTTTGCCACTGAAGCTTTCTTT.

This clonotype was seen a few times. The V gene is TRBV5-6, the J gene TRBJ1-2; D not certain. The CDR3 length is 13 residues. V was clipped by 1 base and J by 2 bases, with 6 bases between them. Germline V gene lookup returns CDR1 SGHDT and CDR2 YYEEEE. In DNA, the CDR3 is TGTGCCAGCAGCTTGATAGGAAACTATGGCTACACCTTC. It codes for CASSLIGNYGYTF.